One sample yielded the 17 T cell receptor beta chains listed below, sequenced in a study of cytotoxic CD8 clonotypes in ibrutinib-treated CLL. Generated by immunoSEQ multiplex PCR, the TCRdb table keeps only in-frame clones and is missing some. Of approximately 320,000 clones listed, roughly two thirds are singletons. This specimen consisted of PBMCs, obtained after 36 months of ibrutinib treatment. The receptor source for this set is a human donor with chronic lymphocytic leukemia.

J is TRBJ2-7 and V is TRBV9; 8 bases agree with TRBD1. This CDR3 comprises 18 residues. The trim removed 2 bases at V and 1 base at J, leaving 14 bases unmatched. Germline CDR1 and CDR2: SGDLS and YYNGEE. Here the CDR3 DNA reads TGTGCCAGCAGCGTCGGCATGGGGGGTTGGACAGGGTCCTACGAGCAGTACTTC. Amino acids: CASSVGMGGWTGSYEQYF.

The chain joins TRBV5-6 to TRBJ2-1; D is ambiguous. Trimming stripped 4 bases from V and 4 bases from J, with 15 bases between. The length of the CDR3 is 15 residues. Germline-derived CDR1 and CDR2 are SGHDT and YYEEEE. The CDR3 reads CASSRRSGPYNEQFF. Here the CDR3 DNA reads TGTGCCAGCAGCCGTAGGTCCGGGCCGTACAATGAGCAGTTCTTC. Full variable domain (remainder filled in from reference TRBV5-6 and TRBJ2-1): DAGVTQSPTHLIKTRGQQVTLRCSPKSGHDTVSWYQQALGQGPQFIFQYYEEEERQRGNFPDRFSGHQFPNYSSELNVNALLLGDSALYLCASSRRSGPYNEQFFGPGTRLTVL.

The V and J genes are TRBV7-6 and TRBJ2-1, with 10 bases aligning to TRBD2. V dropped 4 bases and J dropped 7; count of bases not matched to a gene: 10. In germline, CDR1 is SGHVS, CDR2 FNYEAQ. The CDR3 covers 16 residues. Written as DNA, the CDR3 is TGTGCCAGCAGCTACCTAGCGGGGGAGGGTAATAATGAGCAGTTCTTC. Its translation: CASSYLAGEGNNEQFF.

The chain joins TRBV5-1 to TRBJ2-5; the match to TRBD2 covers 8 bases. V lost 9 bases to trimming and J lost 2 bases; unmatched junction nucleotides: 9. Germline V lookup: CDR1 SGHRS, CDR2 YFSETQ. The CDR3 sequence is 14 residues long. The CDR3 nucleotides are TGCGCCACCCGGGGGGGGCCCACGCAAGAGACCCAGTACTTC. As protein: CATRGGPTQETQYF.

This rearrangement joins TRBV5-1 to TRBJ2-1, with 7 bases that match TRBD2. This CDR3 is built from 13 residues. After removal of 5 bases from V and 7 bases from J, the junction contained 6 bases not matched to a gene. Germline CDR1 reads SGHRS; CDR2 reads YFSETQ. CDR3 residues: CASRPQGGNEQFF. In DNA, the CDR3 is TGCGCCAGCAGGCCCCAGGGAGGGAATGAGCAGTTCTTC.

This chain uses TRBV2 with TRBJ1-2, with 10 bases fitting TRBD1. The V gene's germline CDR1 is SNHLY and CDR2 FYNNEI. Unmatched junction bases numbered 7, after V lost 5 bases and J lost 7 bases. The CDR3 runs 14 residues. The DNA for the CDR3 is TGTGCCAGCAGTCCGGGACAGGGGCGTCGTGGCTACACCTTC. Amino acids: CASSPGQGRRGYTF.

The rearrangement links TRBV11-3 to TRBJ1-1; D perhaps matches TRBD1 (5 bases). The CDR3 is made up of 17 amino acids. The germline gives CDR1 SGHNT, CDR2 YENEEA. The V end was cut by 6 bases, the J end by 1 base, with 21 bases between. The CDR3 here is CASSNWDAGRPNTEAFF. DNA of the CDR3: TGTGCCAGCAGTAACTGGGACGCCGGCAGGCCGAACACTGAAGCTTTCTTT.

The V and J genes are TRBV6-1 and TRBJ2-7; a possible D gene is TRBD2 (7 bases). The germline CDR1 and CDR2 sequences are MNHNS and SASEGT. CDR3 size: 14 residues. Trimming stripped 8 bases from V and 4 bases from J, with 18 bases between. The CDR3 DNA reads TGTGCCAGCGGGGAGGGGGGAGGTGATTACGAGCAGTACTTC. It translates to CASGEGGGDYEQYF.

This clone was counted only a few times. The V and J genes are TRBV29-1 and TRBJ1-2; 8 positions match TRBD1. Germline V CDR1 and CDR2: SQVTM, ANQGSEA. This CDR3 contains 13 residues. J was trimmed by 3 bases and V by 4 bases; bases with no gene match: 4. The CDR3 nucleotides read TGCAGCGTTGTCCAGGACAGGGACTATGGCTACACCTTC. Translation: CSVVQDRDYGYTF.

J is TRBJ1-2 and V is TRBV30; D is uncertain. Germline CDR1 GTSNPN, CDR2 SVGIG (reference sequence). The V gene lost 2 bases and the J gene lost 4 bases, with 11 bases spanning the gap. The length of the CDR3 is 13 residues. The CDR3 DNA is TGTGCCTGGAGTATTGATTGTTGCTATGGCTACACCTTC. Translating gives CAWSIDCCYGYTF.

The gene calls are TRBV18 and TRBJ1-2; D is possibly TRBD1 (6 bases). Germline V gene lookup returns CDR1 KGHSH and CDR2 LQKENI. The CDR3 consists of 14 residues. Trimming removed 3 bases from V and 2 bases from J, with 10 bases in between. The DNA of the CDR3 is TGTGCCAGCTCACCTGGGGGCGGAAACTATGGCTACACCTTC. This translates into CASSPGGGNYGYTF. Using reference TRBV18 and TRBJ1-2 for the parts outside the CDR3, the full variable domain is NAGVMQNPRHLVRRRGQEARLRCSPMKGHSHVYWYRQLPEEGLKFMVYLQKENIIDESGMPKERFSAEFPKEGPSILRIQQVVRGDSAAYFCASSPGGGNYGYTFGSGTRLTVV.

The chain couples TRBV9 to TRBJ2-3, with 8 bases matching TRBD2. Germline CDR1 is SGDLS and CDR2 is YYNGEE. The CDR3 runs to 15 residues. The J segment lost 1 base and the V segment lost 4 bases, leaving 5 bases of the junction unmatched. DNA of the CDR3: TGTGCCAGCAGCCCGTTGCGGGGGGGCACAGATACGCAGTATTTT. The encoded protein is CASSPLRGGTDTQYF.

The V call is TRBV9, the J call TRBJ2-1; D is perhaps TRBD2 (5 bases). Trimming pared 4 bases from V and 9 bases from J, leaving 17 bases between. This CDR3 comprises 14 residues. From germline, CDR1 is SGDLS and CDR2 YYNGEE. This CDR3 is CASSPFGGWVEQFF. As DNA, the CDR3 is TGTGCCAGCAGCCCTTTTGGAGGTTGGGTTGAGCAGTTCTTC.

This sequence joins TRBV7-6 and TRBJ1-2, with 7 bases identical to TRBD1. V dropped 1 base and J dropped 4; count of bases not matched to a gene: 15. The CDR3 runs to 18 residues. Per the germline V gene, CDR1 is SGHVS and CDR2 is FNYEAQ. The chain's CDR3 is CASSLVFGDRASSYGYTF. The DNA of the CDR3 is TGTGCCAGCAGCTTAGTTTTTGGGGACAGAGCTTCTAGCTATGGCTACACCTTC. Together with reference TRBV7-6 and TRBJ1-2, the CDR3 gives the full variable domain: GAGVSQSPRYKVTKRGQDVALRCDPISGHVSLYWYRQALGQGPEFLTYFNYEAQQDKSGLPNDRFSAERPEGSISTLTIQRTEQRDSAMYRCASSLVFGDRASSYGYTFGSGTRLTVV.

This CDR3 is CASSASLAGGPGTQYF. The CDR3 DNA follows: TGTGCCAGCAGCGCCTCTCTAGCGGGAGGGCCGGGTACGCAGTATTTT. The chain carries TRBV9 and TRBJ2-3, with 12 bases that match TRBD2. The CDR3 contains 16 residues. V shed 3 bases and J 8 bases; nucleotides not matched to a gene: 10. CDR1 is SGDLS, CDR2 YYNGEE, per germline.

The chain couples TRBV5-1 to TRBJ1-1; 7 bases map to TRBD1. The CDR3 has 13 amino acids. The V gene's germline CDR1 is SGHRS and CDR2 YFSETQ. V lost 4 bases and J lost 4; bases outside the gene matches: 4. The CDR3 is CASSEGQSTEAFF. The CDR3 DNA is TGCGCCAGCAGCGAGGGACAGTCCACTGAAGCTTTCTTT.

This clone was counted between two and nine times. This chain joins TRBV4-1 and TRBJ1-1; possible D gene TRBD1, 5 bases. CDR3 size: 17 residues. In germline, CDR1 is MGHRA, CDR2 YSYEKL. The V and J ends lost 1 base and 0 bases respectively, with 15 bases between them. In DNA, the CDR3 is TGCGCCAGCAGCCAAGGGAAGTGGGGGAAGCTGAACACTGAAGCTTTCTTT. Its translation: CASSQGKWGKLNTEAFF.